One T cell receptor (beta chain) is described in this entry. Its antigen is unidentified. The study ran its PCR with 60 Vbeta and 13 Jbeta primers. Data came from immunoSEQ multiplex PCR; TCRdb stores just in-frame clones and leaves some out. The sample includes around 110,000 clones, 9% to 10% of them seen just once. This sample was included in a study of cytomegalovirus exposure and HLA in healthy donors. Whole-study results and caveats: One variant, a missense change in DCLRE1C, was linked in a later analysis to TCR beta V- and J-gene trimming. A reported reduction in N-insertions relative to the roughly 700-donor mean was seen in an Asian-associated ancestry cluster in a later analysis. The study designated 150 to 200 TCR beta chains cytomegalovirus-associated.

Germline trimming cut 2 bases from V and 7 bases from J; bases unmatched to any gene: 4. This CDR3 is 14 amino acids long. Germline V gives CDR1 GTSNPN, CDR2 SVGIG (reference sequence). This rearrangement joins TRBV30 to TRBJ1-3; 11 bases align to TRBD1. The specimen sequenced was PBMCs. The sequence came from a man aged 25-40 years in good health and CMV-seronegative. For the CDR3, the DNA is TGTGCCTGGAGTCTGGGGACAGGGGGGAACACCATATATTTT. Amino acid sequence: CAWSLGTGGNTIYF. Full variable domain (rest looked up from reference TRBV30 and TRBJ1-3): SQTIHQWPATLVQPVGSPLSLECTVEGTSNPNLYWYRQAAGRGLQLLFYSVGIGQISSEVPQNLSASRPQDRQFILSSKKLLLSDSGFYLCAWSLGTGGNTIYFGEGSWLTVV.